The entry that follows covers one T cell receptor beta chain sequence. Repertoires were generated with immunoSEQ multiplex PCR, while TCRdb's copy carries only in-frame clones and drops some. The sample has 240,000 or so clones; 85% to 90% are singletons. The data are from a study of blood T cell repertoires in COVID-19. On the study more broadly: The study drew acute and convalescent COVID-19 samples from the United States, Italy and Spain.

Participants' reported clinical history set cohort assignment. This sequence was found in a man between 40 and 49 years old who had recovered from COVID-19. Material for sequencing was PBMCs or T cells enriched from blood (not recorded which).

As DNA, the CDR3 is TGTGCCAGCAGCACACTAGCGGGAGGCCCCGGGACCCAGTACTTC. Its translation: CASSTLAGGPGTQYF. This chain uses TRBV7-2 with TRBJ2-5, with TRBD2 identical over 12 bases. V shed 5 bases, J shed 7 bases, and the junction held 8 bases outside the gene matches. This CDR3 spans 15 amino acids. CDR1 SGHTA and CDR2 FQGNSA come from the germline V gene.